This T cell receptor beta chain was observed in a study of cytomegalovirus exposure and HLA in healthy donors. Germline CDR1 SGDLS, CDR2 YYNGEE. This CDR3 has 16 residues. V shed 0 bases and J shed 5 bases, with 17 bases lying between them. Profiling relied on immunoSEQ multiplex PCR, and the TCRdb table lists in-frame clones only, not all of them. The sample holds around 190,000 clones; 75% to 90% are singletons and the top ten take 15% to 20%. Material for sequencing was PBMCs. The gene calls are TRBV9 and TRBJ2-5; D possibly corresponds to TRBD1 (5 bases). This clonotype was obtained from a man in his late teens or twenties in good health and CMV-seropositive. CDR3 nucleotides: TGTGCCAGCAGCGTAGGTTCCTTTCAGGGTTTGGAGACCCAGTACTTC. Encoded protein: CASSVGSFQGLETQYF.